This T cell receptor beta chain appears in the sequencing data of a study of T cell responses to AZD1222 COVID-19 vaccine. This CDR3 comprises 17 residues. V shed 1 base and J 1 base; nucleotides not matched to a gene: 5. The germline gives CDR1 LGHDT, CDR2 YNNKEL (reference sequence). With respect to this clone: The antigen is not known.

General observations from the study: The sample set comprised mostly white British donors with more females, and clonal diversity was possibly underestimated.

This table comes from immunoSEQ multiplex PCR, and its TCRdb copy is limited to in-frame clones, with some not included. The sample lists about 90,000 clones, 75% to 90% occurring once. This sequence was found in an adult who received the AZD1222 COVID-19 vaccine. The input for sequencing was peripheral blood, taken 28 days after the second AZD1222 dose. This sequence joins TRBV3-1 (or the pseudogene TRBV3-2) and TRBJ2-5; 11 positions match TRBD2. The CDR3 spells CASSQGTSGRLQETQYF. In nucleotides, the CDR3 is TGTGCCAGCAGCCAAGGGACTAGCGGGCGCCTCCAAGAGACCCAGTACTTC.